This T cell receptor beta chain was identified in a study of blood T cells in healthy people across ages. A second roughly 6 to 11 cycle PCR used barcoded and J-beta primers. TCRdb called the 5' RACE reads again in MiXCR, with one record for every CDR3 protein. The table lists 800,000 or so distinct CDR3 sequences, about half of them singletons. V shed 2 bases, J shed 7 bases, and the junction held 10 bases outside the gene matches. CDR3 length equals 15 residues. Germline V CDR1 and CDR2: SGHTA, FQGNSA. The donors, healthy Caucasians from Russia, were aged 6 to 90. This clonotype appeared a few times.

This chain uses TRBV7-2 with TRBJ1-1, with 7 bases aligning to TRBD1. Sequenced: blood. The receptor was isolated from an elderly man in good health. Written as DNA, the CDR3 is TGTGCCAGCAGCTTATTTAAGGGGGCCGGGGTTGAAGCTTTCTTT. Protein sequence: CASSLFKGAGVEAFF.